Presented here are 18 T cell receptor beta chains from one specimen sequenced in a study of blood T cell repertoires in COVID-19. Clones were sequenced by immunoSEQ multiplex PCR, and TCRdb holds only the in-frame ones, with some missing. The table records about 170,000 clones, about 82% of them present only once. Material for sequencing was peripheral blood. These receptors all stem from an elderly woman with COVID-19, enrolled during active disease.

This clone turned up a few times. J is TRBJ1-1 and V is TRBV7-9, with a tentative D call TRBD1 (5 bases). V lost 6 bases to trimming and J lost 1 base, with 15 bases between them. Germline V gene sequence: CDR1 SEHNR, CDR2 FQNEAQ (reference sequence). There are 15 residues in the CDR3. CDR3 in amino acids: CASSSLGGANTEAFF. CDR3 bases: TGTGCCAGCAGTTCCTTGGGAGGGGCGAACACTGAAGCTTTCTTT.

The chain uses TRBV3-1 (or the pseudogene TRBV3-2) and TRBJ2-7; D is undetermined. CDR1 and CDR2 from the germline V gene are LGHDT and YNNKEL (reference sequence). V was clipped by 4 bases and J by 4 bases, with 11 bases between them. The CDR3 is made up of 13 amino acids. In nucleotides, the CDR3 is TGTGCCAGCAGCCTGACGGGTGCATACGAGCAGTACTTC. This sequence encodes CASSLTGAYEQYF.

This rearrangement joins TRBV7-8 to TRBJ2-7; D call uncertain. Trimming took 7 bases from V and 6 from J, leaving 13 bases between them. The CDR3 length is 12 residues. Germline assignment: CDR1 SGHVS and CDR2 FQNEAQ. CDR3 sequence reads: CASTRPPSEQYF. CDR3 DNA: TGTGCCAGCACCCGCCCCCCTTCCGAGCAGTACTTC.

DNA for the CDR3: TGTGCCAGCAGTTACAGGGGGAATGAGCAGTTCTTC. Translating it yields CASSYRGNEQFF. The V gene is TRBV6-5, the J gene TRBJ2-1; D perhaps matches TRBD1 (6 bases). V was shortened by 2 bases and J by 7 bases, with 6 bases between the two germline ends. Germline V gene sequence: CDR1 MNHEY, CDR2 SVGAGI. This CDR3 contains 12 residues.

The genes are TRBV10-2 and TRBJ1-6; possible D gene TRBD1, 5 bases. Germline V gives CDR1 WSHSY, CDR2 SAAADI. The CDR3 is 13 residues long. V dropped 7 bases and J dropped 6 bases, with 10 bases sitting between them. The CDR3 nucleotides are TGCGCCAGCACGAGGACACCTAATTCACCCCTCCACTTT. Protein: CASTRTPNSPLHF.

V is TRBV18 and J is TRBJ2-1, with TRBD2 matching over 7 bases. Looked up from germline, CDR1 is KGHSH and CDR2 is LQKENI. Trimming removed 1 base from V and 9 bases from J; junction bases left unmatched: 6. The CDR3 consists of 14 residues. Here the CDR3 reads CASSPLSPGGEQFF. CDR3 bases: TGTGCCAGCTCACCACTATCCCCGGGAGGTGAGCAGTTCTTC.

This clone was observed a handful of times. J is TRBJ2-7 and V is TRBV12-3 or TRBV12-4, with D tentatively TRBD2 (6 bases). The CDR3 has 12 residues. V was pared by 9 bases and J by 6 bases, with 15 bases between. CDR3 amino acids: CASRELNGEQYF. Written as DNA, the CDR3 is TGTGCCAGTCGGGAGCTCAATGGCGAGCAGTACTTC.

This clone was found once. The chain combines TRBV2 with TRBJ1-3; D may be TRBD1 (5 bases). There are 15 residues in the CDR3. CDR1 and CDR2 from the germline V gene are SNHLY and FYNNEI. The ends were cut back, 3 bases at V and 0 bases at J, with 9 bases in the middle. DNA of the CDR3: TGTGCCAGCAGTGACCAGACAGTCTCTGGAAACACCATATATTTT. Residues: CASSDQTVSGNTIYF.

The V gene is TRBV5-1, the J gene TRBJ2-1; D may be TRBD2 (6 bases). This CDR3 comprises 13 residues. Germline CDR1 reads SGHRS; CDR2 reads YFSETQ. V gave up 3 bases and J gave up 7 bases, with 11 bases separating them. DNA of the CDR3: TGCGCCAGCAGCTCCCTACGGGGGAATGAGCAGTTCTTC. This codes for CASSSLRGNEQFF. The whole variable domain, filled in from reference TRBV5-1 and TRBJ2-1, reads KAGVTQTPRYLIKTRGQQVTLSCSPISGHRSVSWYQQTPGQGLQFLFEYFSETQRNKGNFPGRFSGRQFSNSRSEMNVSTLELGDSALYLCASSSLRGNEQFFGPGTRLTVL.

The V gene is TRBV28, the J gene TRBJ2-3; TRBD1 matches at 7 bases. Germline V gene data show CDR1 as MDHEN and CDR2 as SYDVKM. The CDR3 loop spans 13 amino acids. Trimming removed 8 bases from V and 0 bases from J; junction bases left unmatched: 2. CDR3 region: CASWGQSTDTQYF. Here the CDR3 DNA reads TGTGCCAGCTGGGGACAGAGCACAGATACGCAGTATTTT. The full variable domain, with the rest looked up from reference TRBV28 and TRBJ2-3, is DVKVTQSSRYLVKRTGEKVFLECVQDMDHENMFWYRQDPGLGLRLIYFSYDVKMKEKGDIPEGYSVSREKKERFSLILESASTNQTSMYLCASWGQSTDTQYFGPGTRLTVL.

The gene calls are TRBV4-1 and TRBJ2-7; TRBD2 agrees at 12 bases. CDR3 size: 16 residues. V lost 8 bases and J lost 6; bases outside the gene matches: 14. Germline V lookup: CDR1 MGHRA, CDR2 YSYEKL. CDR3 DNA sequence: TGCGCCAGCGGCCCCAGCCTAGCGGGAGGGTTCGCCGAGCAGTACTTC. Protein product: CASGPSLAGGFAEQYF.

V is TRBV24-1 and J is TRBJ1-5; 7 nucleotides align to TRBD1. Germline loops: CDR1 KGHDR, CDR2 SFDVKD. V lost 4 bases and J lost 2; bases outside the gene matches: 7. The CDR3 consists of 16 residues. CDR3 amino acids: CATSDPQGIGNQPQHF. CDR3 in DNA: TGTGCCACCAGTGACCCACAGGGGATAGGCAATCAGCCCCAGCATTTT.

The chain recombines TRBV5-1 with TRBJ1-1; D is possibly TRBD1 (6 bases). CDR1 is SGHRS, CDR2 YFSETQ, per germline. V lost 0 bases and J 1 base, leaving 10 bases between the germline ends. CDR3 length: 15 residues. The CDR3 sequence: CASSLGTGKNTEAFF. CDR3 DNA sequence: TGCGCCAGCAGCTTGGGCACAGGGAAGAACACTGAAGCTTTCTTT.

This clone has more than one count but fewer than ten. This rearrangement joins TRBV5-1 to TRBJ2-3, with a possible D match to TRBD2 (6 bases). The CDR3 consists of 17 residues. Germline V gives CDR1 SGHRS, CDR2 YFSETQ. Between the trimmed V and J ends, which lost 4 bases and 5 bases, there was a span of 23 bases. The CDR3 reads CASSRRPGTLVGDTQYF. The CDR3 DNA is TGCGCCAGCAGCCGACGTCCCGGGACTCTGGTCGGAGATACGCAGTATTTT.

This rearrangement joins TRBV28 to TRBJ1-1; 11 bases are shared with TRBD1. This CDR3 contains 14 residues. V shed 8 bases, J shed 6 bases, and the junction held 8 bases outside the gene matches. The germline gives CDR1 MDHEN, CDR2 SYDVKM. In DNA form, the CDR3 reads TGTGCCAGCTGGACAGGGGGCGATAGTCCTGAAGCTTTCTTT. It codes for CASWTGGDSPEAFF.

This chain uses TRBV18 with TRBJ1-1; D remains ambiguous. This CDR3 region has 15 residues. V lost 2 bases to trimming and J lost 4 bases, with 14 bases between them. Germline-derived CDR1 and CDR2 are KGHSH and LQKENI. CDR3 residues: CASSPDVGGRTEAFF. The CDR3 DNA follows: TGTGCCAGCTCACCAGACGTGGGCGGGCGCACTGAAGCTTTCTTT.

The rearrangement joins TRBV25-1 to TRBJ2-3; 9 bases align to TRBD1. Germline V lookup: CDR1 MGHDK, CDR2 SYGVNS. The CDR3 has 16 amino acids. V lost 5 bases and J lost 2; bases outside the gene matches: 8. CDR3 sequence reads: CASSPIQGALTDTQYF. The CDR3 bases are TGTGCCAGCAGTCCAATACAGGGGGCCCTCACAGATACGCAGTATTTT.

The V and J genes are TRBV7-3 and TRBJ2-1; 10 bases map to TRBD2. The length of the CDR3 is 14 residues. Trimming removed 5 bases from V and 8 bases from J; junction bases left unmatched: 6. CDR1 is SGHTA, CDR2 FQGTGA, per germline. CDR3 loop: CASSRGLAEDEQFF. The CDR3 DNA reads TGTGCCAGCAGCCGAGGACTAGCGGAAGATGAGCAGTTCTTC.